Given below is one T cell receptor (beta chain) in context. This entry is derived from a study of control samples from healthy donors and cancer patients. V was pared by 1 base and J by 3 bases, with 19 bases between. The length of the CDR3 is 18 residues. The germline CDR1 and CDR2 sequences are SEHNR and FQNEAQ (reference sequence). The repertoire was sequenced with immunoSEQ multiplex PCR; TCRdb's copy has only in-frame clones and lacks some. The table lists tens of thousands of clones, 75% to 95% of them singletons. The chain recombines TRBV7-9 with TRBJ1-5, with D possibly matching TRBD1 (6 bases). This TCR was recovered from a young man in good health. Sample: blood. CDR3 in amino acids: CASSLGRLRGGDNQPQHF. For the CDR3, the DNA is TGTGCCAGCAGCTTAGGGCGTCTCAGGGGAGGGGACAATCAGCCCCAGCATTTT.